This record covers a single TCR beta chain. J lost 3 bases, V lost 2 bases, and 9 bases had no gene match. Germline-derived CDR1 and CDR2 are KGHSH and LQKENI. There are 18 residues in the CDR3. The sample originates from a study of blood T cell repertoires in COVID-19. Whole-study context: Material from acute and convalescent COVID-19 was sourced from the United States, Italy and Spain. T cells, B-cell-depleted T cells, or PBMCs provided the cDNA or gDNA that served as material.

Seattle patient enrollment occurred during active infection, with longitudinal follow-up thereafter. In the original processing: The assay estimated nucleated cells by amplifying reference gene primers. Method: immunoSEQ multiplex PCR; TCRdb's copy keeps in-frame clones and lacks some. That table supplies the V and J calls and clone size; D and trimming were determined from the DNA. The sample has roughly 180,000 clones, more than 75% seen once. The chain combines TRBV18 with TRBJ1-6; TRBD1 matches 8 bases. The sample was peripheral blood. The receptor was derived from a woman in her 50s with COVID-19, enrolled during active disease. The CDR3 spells CASSPSLRTGNYNSPLHF. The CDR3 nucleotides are TGTGCCAGCTCACCATCTTTACGGACAGGGAACTATAATTCACCCCTCCACTTT.